A selection of T cell receptor beta chains follows, all from one sample in a study of T-cell memory formation after mild COVID-19. TCRdb redid the calling of the 5' RACE reads with MiXCR, one entry per CDR3 protein. This table has roughly 580,000 distinct CDR3 sequences, approximately 18% appearing once. The specimen sequenced was PBMCs or a T cell subset sorted from them (not recorded which). These receptors were obtained from an adult woman who had mild COVID-19 (a few samples of this study predate the infection). Cell type and time point are not known. CDR3s include the opening cysteine and the closing phenylalanine or tryptophan. D genes are given only for firm matches. Clone size is not always given. Where it is, it says once, few, many or a class for expanded clones.

abundance	j_gene	v_gene	d_gene	len	CDR3nt	CDR3aa
few	TRBJ2-2	TRBV7-9	NA	20	TGTGCCAGCAGCTTGCTTAAAGGGGTTGTGATTGAGTGGAACACCGGGGAGCTGTTTTTT	CASSLLKGVVIEWNTGELFF
NA	TRBJ2-7	TRBV2	NA	14	TGTGCCAGCATTCCTAGCGCGAGCTCCTACGAGCAGTACTTC	CASIPSASSYEQYF
NA	TRBJ2-7	TRBV5-1	NA	13	TGCGCCAGCAGCTTGGGATACTCAGACGAGCAGTACTTC	CASSLGYSDEQYF
few	TRBJ2-1	TRBV11-3	TRBD1	15	TGTGCCAGCAGCTCCGGGACAGGGTACTTCAATGAGCAGTTCTTC	CASSSGTGYFNEQFF
NA	TRBJ1-1	TRBV5-8	TRBD1	17	TGTGCCAGCAGCTTGGAGAGGGACAGGCCTAGGGACACTGAAGCTTTCTTT	CASSLERDRPRDTEAFF
NA	TRBJ2-7	TRBV10-2	NA	15	TGCGCCAGCAGTGAGTTAGGGGGGAGCTCCTACGAGCAGTACTTC	CASSELGGSSYEQYF
few	TRBJ2-3	TRBV20-1	TRBD2	14	TGCAGTGCTAGAGGCCTAGCGGGGCGGAATACGCAGTATTTT	CSARGLAGRNTQYF
NA	TRBJ1-5	TRBV12-3/TRBV12-4	NA	13	TGTGCCAGCAGTTTTAATAGCAATCAGCCCCAGCATTTT	CASSFNSNQPQHF
few	TRBJ2-7	TRBV4-1	TRBD1	20	TGCGCCAGCAGCCAAACCCACCCGGGACAGGGGGTATCAAGCTCCTACGAGCAGTACTTC	CASSQTHPGQGVSSSYEQYF
few	TRBJ2-3	TRBV7-2	TRBD2	15	TGTGCCAGCAGCTTAGCTCTAGCGGGAGTGGATACGCAGTATTTT	CASSLALAGVDTQYF
many	TRBJ2-1	TRBV9	NA	14	TGTGCCAGCAGCGTAGGGACCTCCGGCCATGAGCAGTTCTTC	CASSVGTSGHEQFF
few	TRBJ1-4	TRBV19	NA	16	TGTGCCAGTAGTATCAGGGGACAAGCAACTAATGAAAAACTGTTTTTT	CASSIRGQATNEKLFF
NA	TRBJ2-1	TRBV5-4	TRBD2	15	TGTGCCAGCAGCTTGGCTAGCGGGGGGGTCAATGAGCAGTTCTTC	CASSLASGGVNEQFF
few	TRBJ2-2	TRBV24-1	TRBD1	16	TGTGCCACCAGTGATTGGGGACAGGGGACCACCGGGGAGCTGTTTTTT	CATSDWGQGTTGELFF
many	TRBJ1-2	TRBV3-1	NA	13	TGTGCCAGCAGCCCGAGTATCAACTATGGCTACACCTTC	CASSPSINYGYTF
NA	TRBJ2-5	TRBV6-6	NA	14	TGTGCCAGCAGTTATGCAGGGGTGGAGGAGACCCAGTACTTC	CASSYAGVEETQYF
NA	TRBJ2-7	TRBV18	TRBD2	13	TGTGCCAGCTCCTGGGGGGGGAACTACGAGCAGTACTTC	CASSWGGNYEQYF
few	TRBJ2-7	TRBV4-1	NA	14	TGCGCCAGCAGCCAGGAGACAGATTTCTACGAGCAGTACTTC	CASSQETDFYEQYF
many	TRBJ2-3	TRBV7-9	TRBD2	21	TGTGCCAGCAGCCTGGGACTAGCGGGAGCCCGTGGCGGGGAAGGAAGGCATACGCAGTATTTT	CASSLGLAGARGGEGRHTQYF
few	TRBJ2-2	TRBV27	NA	14	TGTGCCAGCAGACCCGTCCCGAACACCGGGGAGCTGTTTTTT	CASRPVPNTGELFF
few	TRBJ2-7	TRBV20-1	TRBD1	14	TGCAGTGCTAGGCCGGGACAGGGGTACCACGAGCAGTACTTC	CSARPGQGYHEQYF
NA	TRBJ1-1	TRBV5-6	TRBD1	15	TGTGCCAGCAGCGGACGGGACAGGGGTTACGCTGAAGCTTTCTTT	CASSGRDRGYAEAFF
NA	TRBJ2-7	TRBV6-2/TRBV6-3	TRBD2	15	TGTGCCAGCAGTGTGACTAGCGGGGGAAGGAACGAGCAGTACTTC	CASSVTSGGRNEQYF
many	TRBJ2-1	TRBV7-2	TRBD2	15	TGTGCCAGCAGGCCGACTAGCGGGAGGCTAAATGAGCAGTTCTTC	CASRPTSGRLNEQFF
NA	TRBJ1-1	TRBV6-5	NA	13	TGTGCCAGCAGTTCTACTGGGGGGACTGAAGCTTTCTTT	CASSSTGGTEAFF
NA	TRBJ2-7	TRBV5-5	TRBD2	17	TGTGCCAGCAGCTGGCCGACTAGCGGACACTTCTCCTACGAGCAGTACTTC	CASSWPTSGHFSYEQYF
NA	TRBJ2-7	TRBV24-1	NA	14	TGTGCCACCGGGGGCCCTGTGGGCTCCTACGAGCAGTACTTC	CATGGPVGSYEQYF
few	TRBJ2-1	TRBV11-2	NA	14	TGTGCCAGCAGCTTAGAGCGGCTTTACAATGAGCAGTTCTTC	CASSLERLYNEQFF
NA	TRBJ2-3	TRBV5-1	NA	15	TGCGCCAGCAGCTTGGTTGTAGATAACACAGATACGCAGTATTTT	CASSLVVDNTDTQYF
NA	TRBJ1-4	TRBV20-1	NA	13	TGCAGTGCCAGGACGGATACTAATGAAAAACTGTTTTTT	CSARTDTNEKLFF
NA	TRBJ2-3	TRBV7-9	NA	15	TGTGCCAGCAGCCGTCCATCCATCAGCACAGATACGCAGTATTTT	CASSRPSISTDTQYF
NA	TRBJ2-3	TRBV7-9	NA	15	TGTGCCAGCAGCGGAGCGGCGTTCGGGGAAGATACGCAGTATTTT	CASSGAAFGEDTQYF
NA	TRBJ1-2	TRBV7-2	TRBD1	14	TGTGCCAGCAGCCACAGGGGTACGAAGGATGGCTACACCTTC	CASSHRGTKDGYTF
NA	TRBJ2-2	TRBV5-6	NA	15	TGTGCCAGCAGCTTGAGGGTGTGGAATCCCGGGGAGCTGTTTTTT	CASSLRVWNPGELFF
NA	TRBJ1-2	TRBV10-3	TRBD1	14	TGTGCCATACGACAGGGAAGTGAGGACTATGGCTACACCTTC	CAIRQGSEDYGYTF
few	TRBJ2-1	TRBV29-1	NA	13	TGCAGCGTTTCCCCGCCGAACGACAATGAGCAGTTCTTC	CSVSPPNDNEQFF
few	TRBJ2-5	TRBV20-1	TRBD1	12	TGCAGTGCTAGAGCAGGGGGAGAGACCCAGTACTTC	CSARAGGETQYF
few	TRBJ1-5	TRBV29-1	TRBD1	12	TGCAGCGTTGGGACAGGGGATCAGCCCCAGCATTTT	CSVGTGDQPQHF
NA	TRBJ2-1	TRBV30	NA	13	TGTGCTTGCGGGTGGGGCCCCTACAATGAGCAGTTCTTC	CACGWGPYNEQFF
few	TRBJ2-1	TRBV29-1	TRBD2	14	TGCAGCGTTGAAGGCGGGAGTTCCTACAATGAGCAGTTCTTC	CSVEGGSSYNEQFF
NA	TRBJ2-4	TRBV10-3	NA	12	TGTGCCATCAGTGGGAAGGGAAACATTCAGTACTTC	CAISGKGNIQYF
few	TRBJ1-4	TRBV15	NA	14	TGTGCCACCAGCTGGGGGTCCGTAGGAGGAAAACTGTTTTTT	CATSWGSVGGKLFF
NA	TRBJ1-2	TRBV6-2/TRBV6-3	TRBD1	14	TGTGCCAGCAGTTCGCTCACAGGGGCTTCTGGCTACACCTTC	CASSSLTGASGYTF
NA	TRBJ2-1	TRBV12-3/TRBV12-4	NA	13	TGTGCCAGCAGTTTGGCTAGGTCCGGTGAGCAGTTCTTC	CASSLARSGEQFF
NA	TRBJ2-2	TRBV12-3/TRBV12-4	NA	17	TGTGCCAGCAGCCGACGCTCCGGGCCTCGACTGGCCGGGGAGCTGTTTTTT	CASSRRSGPRLAGELFF
few	TRBJ1-5	TRBV27	NA	14	TGTGCCAGCAGTTTACGGGAAAGCAATCAGCCCCAGCATTTT	CASSLRESNQPQHF
once	TRBJ1-1	TRBV29-1	NA	14	TGCACCTTCACGGGGGCCGTGAGAGGGACTGAAGCTTTCTTT	CTFTGAVRGTEAFF
NA	TRBJ1-5	TRBV12-3/TRBV12-4	TRBD1	15	TGTGCCAGCAGTCCAGGGGGGGATAGCAATCAGCCCCAGCATTTT	CASSPGGDSNQPQHF
NA	TRBJ2-1	TRBV29-1	NA	10	TGCAGCGTTGGCTTGGGGGGACAGTTCTTC	CSVGLGGQFF
NA	TRBJ1-1	TRBV12-3/TRBV12-4	TRBD1	14	TGTGCCAGCAGTGCGACAGGGGCCGGCACTGAAGCTTTCTTT	CASSATGAGTEAFF
few	TRBJ1-5	TRBV6-5	TRBD1	15	TGTGCCAGCAGTTACGGGACAGGGGCCAATCAGCCCCAGCATTTT	CASSYGTGANQPQHF
NA	TRBJ2-2	TRBV5-1	NA	17	TGCGCCAGCAGCTTGCGGCCCAGGGGCGAGAACACCGGGGAGCTGTTTTTT	CASSLRPRGENTGELFF
NA	TRBJ1-2	TRBV30	NA	14	TGTGCCTGGAGTGGACGGGCAGGGGTCTCTGGCTACACCTTC	CAWSGRAGVSGYTF
NA	TRBJ2-5	TRBV15	TRBD2	15	TGTGCCACCAGTCCAACTAAGGGACTAGGGGAGACCCAGTACTTC	CATSPTKGLGETQYF
NA	TRBJ1-2	TRBV20-1	NA	13	TGCAGTGCTGAGAGCCCGGTACACTATGGCTACACCTTC	CSAESPVHYGYTF
many	TRBJ2-7	TRBV7-8	TRBD2	15	TGTGCCAGCAGCCCTCAGACTAGCGGATCCTACGAGCAGTACTTC	CASSPQTSGSYEQYF
many	TRBJ2-2	TRBV7-9	NA	16	TGTGCCAGCAGCCGAATTTGGGGACAGAACACCGGGGAGCTGTTTTTT	CASSRIWGQNTGELFF
few	TRBJ1-2	TRBV20-1	NA	11	TGCAGTGCCAGGGTGGACTATGGCTACACCTTC	CSARVDYGYTF
NA	TRBJ2-1	TRBV10-3	NA	13	TGTGCCATTTGGATGGAAGGGGAAAATGAGCAGTTCTTC	CAIWMEGENEQFF